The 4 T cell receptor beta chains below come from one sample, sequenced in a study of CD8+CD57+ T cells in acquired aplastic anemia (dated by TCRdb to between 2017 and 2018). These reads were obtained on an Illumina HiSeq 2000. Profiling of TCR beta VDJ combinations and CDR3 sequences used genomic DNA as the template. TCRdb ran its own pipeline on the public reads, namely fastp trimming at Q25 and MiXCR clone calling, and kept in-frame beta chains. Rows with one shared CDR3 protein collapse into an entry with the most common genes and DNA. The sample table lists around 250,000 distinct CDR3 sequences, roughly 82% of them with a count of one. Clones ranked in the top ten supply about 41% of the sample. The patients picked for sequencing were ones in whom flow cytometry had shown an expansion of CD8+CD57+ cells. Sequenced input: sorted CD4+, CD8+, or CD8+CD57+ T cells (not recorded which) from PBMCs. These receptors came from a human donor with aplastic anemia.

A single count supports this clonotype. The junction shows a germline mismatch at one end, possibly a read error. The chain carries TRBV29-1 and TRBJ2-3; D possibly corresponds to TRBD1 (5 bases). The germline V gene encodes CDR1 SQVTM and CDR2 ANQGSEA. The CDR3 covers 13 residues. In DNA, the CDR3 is TGCACCGTGTGGGGCCAGGCCACCTACACGCAGTATTTC. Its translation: CTVWGQATYTQYF.

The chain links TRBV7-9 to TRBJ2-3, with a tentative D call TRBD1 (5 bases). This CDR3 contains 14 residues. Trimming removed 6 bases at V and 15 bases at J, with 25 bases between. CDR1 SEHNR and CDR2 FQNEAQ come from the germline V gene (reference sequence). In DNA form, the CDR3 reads TGTGCCAGCAGAATACAGGCCAACGCCGATGAACACTATTTT. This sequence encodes CASRIQANADEHYF.

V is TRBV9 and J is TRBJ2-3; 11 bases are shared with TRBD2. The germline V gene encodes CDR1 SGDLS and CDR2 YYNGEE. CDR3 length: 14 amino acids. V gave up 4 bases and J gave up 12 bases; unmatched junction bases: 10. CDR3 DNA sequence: TGTGCCAGCAGCTTAGCGGGAGGGGCCGACCTACAGTATTTT. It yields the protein CASSLAGGADLQYF.

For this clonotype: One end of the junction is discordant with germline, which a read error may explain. Written as DNA, the CDR3 is TGTGCCAGCGGGGACGGGGGCACAGATACGCAGTATTTTTCTTTT. Translation gives CASGDGGTDTQYFSF. The V gene is TRBV7-8, the J gene TRBJ2-2; either TRBD1 or TRBD2 may supply D (6 bases each). Germline loops: CDR1 SGHVS, CDR2 FQNEAQ. CDR3 length equals 15 residues.